This TCR beta chain originates from a study of early T cells in non-severe SARS-CoV-2 infection. About the study: Chains stayed unpaired after sequencing of bulk RNA from unsorted whole blood.

This clonotype has only a few counts. What it recognizes is unknown. Unique molecular identifiers were added to individual cDNA molecules. MiXCR was run by TCRdb on the 5' RACE reads, yielding one entry per CDR3 protein. Among some 57,000 distinct CDR3 sequences listed, roughly 8.8% were seen once. This CDR3 has 15 amino acids. CDR1 is SGHRS and CDR2 is YFSETQ in the germline V gene. The trim removed 3 bases at V and 2 bases at J, leaving 2 bases unmatched. Study-level points and caveats: Database matching using VDJdb favored anti-spike CD8 responses, with private and CD4 specificities left missing.

The material sequenced was whole blood. V and J are TRBV5-1 and TRBJ2-2; the match to TRBD1 covers 9 bases. This clonotype was sampled from an adult who was a healthcare worker with PCR-confirmed SARS-CoV-2 infection or an uninfected control (not recorded which). The CDR3 sequence: CASSWGQGNTGELFF. The CDR3 DNA sequence: TGCGCCAGCAGCTGGGGACAGGGAAACACCGGGGAGCTGTTTTTT.